A selection of T cell receptor beta chains follows, all from one sample in a study of blood T cells in healthy people across ages. From the 5' RACE reads, TCRdb called clonotypes with MiXCR, one entry per CDR3 protein. The sample has hundreds of thousands of distinct CDR3 sequences; around 30% are singletons. The sequenced material came from blood. Receptor source: an elderly woman in good health. Both conserved end residues are part of each CDR3. The order of the fields is CDR3 DNA, CDR3 protein, J gene, V gene, clone size, D gene. D genes are given only for firm matches. Some rows mark clone size as missing; the rest say once, few, many or name a class of expanded clone.

CDR3nt: TGTGCCGGCAGCTTAGCGAGCGGGGGAAAAGAGACGCAGTACTTC; CDR3aa: CAGSLASGGKETQYF; j_gene: TRBJ2-7; v_gene: TRBV7-2; abundance: -; d_gene: TRBD2
CDR3nt: TGCGCCAGCAGCTTGGTTCCGGGACACAGAGATACGCAGTATTTT; CDR3aa: CASSLVPGHRDTQYF; j_gene: TRBJ2-3; v_gene: TRBV5-1; abundance: many; d_gene: -
CDR3nt: TGCGCCAGCAGCCAAGTACCCCACAGGGGGCCTCAGCCCCAGCATTTT; CDR3aa: CASSQVPHRGPQPQHF; j_gene: TRBJ1-5; v_gene: TRBV4-1; abundance: many; d_gene: TRBD1
CDR3nt: TGTGCCAGCAGTGAAGGCGGGGGCAGGGAGCAGTTCTTC; CDR3aa: CASSEGGGREQFF; j_gene: TRBJ2-1; v_gene: TRBV25-1; abundance: many; d_gene: -
CDR3nt: TGTGCCAGCGCCCCCGAGTCGTTAGGGCACAATGAGCAGTTCTTC; CDR3aa: CASAPESLGHNEQFF; j_gene: TRBJ2-1; v_gene: TRBV2; abundance: -; d_gene: -
CDR3nt: TGTGCCAGCAGCCTACAGGGATCCTACTCCGGCGAGCAGTACTTC; CDR3aa: CASSLQGSYSGEQYF; j_gene: TRBJ2-7; v_gene: TRBV12-3/TRBV12-4; abundance: many; d_gene: -
CDR3nt: TGTGCCAGCAGCTTAGGCGGAGCGGGGGGTACGGATACGCAGTATTTT; CDR3aa: CASSLGGAGGTDTQYF; j_gene: TRBJ2-3; v_gene: TRBV7-2; abundance: many; d_gene: TRBD2
CDR3nt: TGTGCCAGCAGTTGCGGCAGCCCTAGAACAGATGCGGAGTATTTT; CDR3aa: CASSCGSPRTDAEYF; j_gene: TRBJ2-3; v_gene: TRBV12-3/TRBV12-4; abundance: -; d_gene: -
CDR3nt: TGTGCCAGCTCCTCTGGACAGAGGACCTACGAGCAGTACTTC; CDR3aa: CASSSGQRTYEQYF; j_gene: TRBJ2-7; v_gene: TRBV25-1; abundance: -; d_gene: -
CDR3nt: TGCGCCAGCAGCTTGGCCTCTGGGAGCTCCTACGAGCAGTACTTC; CDR3aa: CASSLASGSSYEQYF; j_gene: TRBJ2-7; v_gene: TRBV5-1; abundance: -; d_gene: -
CDR3nt: TGTGCCAGCAGCCCCCGCCGACGGGACAGGGGAAGGGACGAGCAGTACTTC; CDR3aa: CASSPRRRDRGRDEQYF; j_gene: TRBJ2-7; v_gene: TRBV6-1; abundance: many; d_gene: TRBD1
CDR3nt: TGTGCCAGCAGCCAAGATGGGACTTCCTTCGACACCCAGTACTTC; CDR3aa: CASSQDGTSFDTQYF; j_gene: TRBJ2-5; v_gene: TRBV4-2; abundance: many; d_gene: -
CDR3nt: TGCGCCAGCAGCCCCCTTATACTTCTTTCATACGAGCAGTACTTC; CDR3aa: CASSPLILLSYEQYF; j_gene: TRBJ2-7; v_gene: TRBV5-1; abundance: -; d_gene: -
CDR3nt: TGCAGTGCGAACCCCTCTTCAGGTTACCTTCCCCTGTTCTTC; CDR3aa: CSANPSSGYLPLFF; j_gene: TRBJ2-1; v_gene: TRBV20-1; abundance: many; d_gene: -
CDR3nt: TGCGCCAGCACCTTGACAGATACCGGGGAGCTGTTTTTT; CDR3aa: CASTLTDTGELFF; j_gene: TRBJ2-2; v_gene: TRBV5-1; abundance: many; d_gene: -
CDR3nt: TGCAGTGCTAAAGGGACTAGCGGGGGTTACAATGAGCAGTTCTTC; CDR3aa: CSAKGTSGGYNEQFF; j_gene: TRBJ2-1; v_gene: TRBV20-1; abundance: -; d_gene: TRBD2
CDR3nt: TGCAGTGCCTTATATACCACCGGGGAGCTGTTTTTT; CDR3aa: CSALYTTGELFF; j_gene: TRBJ2-2; v_gene: TRBV20-1; abundance: -; d_gene: -
CDR3nt: TGTGCCAGCAGTTACTCGACGGGCACCGGGGAGCTGTTTTTT; CDR3aa: CASSYSTGTGELFF; j_gene: TRBJ2-2; v_gene: TRBV6-5; abundance: -; d_gene: -
CDR3nt: TGTGCCAGCAGTTTTATGAGTATTTCTGAAGCTTTCTTT; CDR3aa: CASSFMSISEAFF; j_gene: TRBJ1-1; v_gene: TRBV12-3/TRBV12-4; abundance: -; d_gene: -
CDR3nt: TGTGCCAGCAGCTACTTCCCCGCGACAGGGCACAATGAGCAGTTCTTC; CDR3aa: CASSYFPATGHNEQFF; j_gene: TRBJ2-1; v_gene: TRBV11-2; abundance: -; d_gene: TRBD1
CDR3nt: TGTGCCAGCAGCCTACAAGGCGGTGGTGAAGGCTACACCTTC; CDR3aa: CASSLQGGGEGYTF; j_gene: TRBJ1-2; v_gene: TRBV7-9; abundance: many; d_gene: -
CDR3nt: TGTGCCAGCAGTCGGCCGAAAGCTTTCTTT; CDR3aa: CASSRPKAFF; j_gene: TRBJ1-1; v_gene: TRBV6-1; abundance: few; d_gene: -
CDR3nt: TGTGCCAGCAGACTACGACAGGGAGCCCAAGGAGAGCAGTACTTC; CDR3aa: CASRLRQGAQGEQYF; j_gene: TRBJ2-5; v_gene: TRBV2; abundance: few; d_gene: TRBD1
CDR3nt: TGTGCCAGCAGGGGATTAGGGGGTTTGGAAGCTTTCTTT; CDR3aa: CASRGLGGLEAFF; j_gene: TRBJ1-1; v_gene: TRBV3-1; abundance: -; d_gene: -
CDR3nt: TGTGCCAGCAGCGCAGAGGGGGCGGGAGTTAATGAGCAGTTCTTC; CDR3aa: CASSAEGAGVNEQFF; j_gene: TRBJ2-1; v_gene: TRBV9; abundance: -; d_gene: -
CDR3nt: TGTGCCAGCAGCCAACACAGGTTGAGAAACATTCAGTACTTC; CDR3aa: CASSQHRLRNIQYF; j_gene: TRBJ2-4; v_gene: TRBV3-1; abundance: many; d_gene: -
CDR3nt: TGTGCCAGCAGTTACCCGGGTTTAGAGACCCAGTACTTC; CDR3aa: CASSYPGLETQYF; j_gene: TRBJ2-5; v_gene: TRBV6-5; abundance: many; d_gene: -
CDR3nt: TGTGCCAGCAGCATCGGGGGGCGGAACACTGAAGCTTTCTTT; CDR3aa: CASSIGGRNTEAFF; j_gene: TRBJ1-1; v_gene: TRBV7-9; abundance: many; d_gene: -
CDR3nt: TGCGCCAGCAGCGTGCAGGGGGCTAACTATGGCTACACCTTC; CDR3aa: CASSVQGANYGYTF; j_gene: TRBJ1-2; v_gene: TRBV5-1; abundance: few; d_gene: TRBD1
CDR3nt: TGTGCCAGCAGTTTGCGGTCTCTTTCCGGCTACACCTTC; CDR3aa: CASSLRSLSGYTF; j_gene: TRBJ1-2; v_gene: TRBV27; abundance: few; d_gene: -
CDR3nt: TGTGCCAGCAGCCCCGGGACAGGGATCCCCGGGGAGCTGTTTTTT; CDR3aa: CASSPGTGIPGELFF; j_gene: TRBJ2-2; v_gene: TRBV7-9; abundance: -; d_gene: TRBD1
CDR3nt: TGTGCCAGCAGTACCGGACTAGCTTGGGAGCAGTTCTTC; CDR3aa: CASSTGLAWEQFF; j_gene: TRBJ2-1; v_gene: TRBV12-3/TRBV12-4; abundance: -; d_gene: TRBD2
CDR3nt: TGTGCCAGCAGTGCTGTGCTTGGGCGCCGGTACAAGCAGTACTTC; CDR3aa: CASSAVLGRRYKQYF; j_gene: TRBJ2-7; v_gene: TRBV11-2; abundance: -; d_gene: -
CDR3nt: TGTGCCAGCAGGGCCCGGGAGCCGGGGAAAGGGGGCAATGAGCAGTTCTTC; CDR3aa: CASRAREPGKGGNEQFF; j_gene: TRBJ2-1; v_gene: TRBV6-6; abundance: -; d_gene: -
CDR3nt: TGTGCCAGCAGAGTTAGCGGAACCTCCTACGAGCAGTACTTC; CDR3aa: CASRVSGTSYEQYF; j_gene: TRBJ2-7; v_gene: TRBV27; abundance: -; d_gene: -
CDR3nt: TGCAGCGCCCGTAGCGGGATCCACGAGCAGTACTTC; CDR3aa: CSARSGIHEQYF; j_gene: TRBJ2-7; v_gene: TRBV29-1; abundance: few; d_gene: TRBD2
CDR3nt: TGTGCCAGCAGCTCATTAGGGGGATACACCGGGGAGCTGTTTTTT; CDR3aa: CASSSLGGYTGELFF; j_gene: TRBJ2-2; v_gene: TRBV7-2; abundance: few; d_gene: -
CDR3nt: TGCGCCAGCAGCCAAGATCGTTCAGGGTCCTTTTGGGGCTACACCTTC; CDR3aa: CASSQDRSGSFWGYTF; j_gene: TRBJ1-2; v_gene: TRBV4-3; abundance: many; d_gene: -
CDR3nt: TGCGCCAGCAGCTGGGGGCGACTAGCGGGGGCATTATACCAAGAGACCCAGTACTTC; CDR3aa: CASSWGRLAGALYQETQYF; j_gene: TRBJ2-5; v_gene: TRBV5-1; abundance: many; d_gene: TRBD2
CDR3nt: TGTGCCAGCAGCCTCGGTATGGTTAGTTCGGGCTACACCTTC; CDR3aa: CASSLGMVSSGYTF; j_gene: TRBJ1-2; v_gene: TRBV28; abundance: many; d_gene: -
CDR3nt: TGTGCCAGCAGCTCGGGCGGGGGCCTTTACAATGAGCAGTACTTC; CDR3aa: CASSSGGGLYNEQYF; j_gene: TRBJ2-7; v_gene: TRBV9; abundance: -; d_gene: -
CDR3nt: TGTGCCAGCTCACCAAGGCTACGGGGGGGCAACAATGAGCAGTTCTTC; CDR3aa: CASSPRLRGGNNEQFF; j_gene: TRBJ2-1; v_gene: TRBV18; abundance: few; d_gene: TRBD2
CDR3nt: TGTGCCAGCAGCCCGACTCTGAGCTATGGCTACATCTTC; CDR3aa: CASSPTLSYGYIF; j_gene: TRBJ1-2; v_gene: TRBV12-3/TRBV12-4; abundance: -; d_gene: -
CDR3nt: TGCAGTGCACCGACAGTTAACTATGGCTACACCTTC; CDR3aa: CSAPTVNYGYTF; j_gene: TRBJ1-2; v_gene: TRBV20-1; abundance: many; d_gene: -
CDR3nt: TGTGCCATGAGCGGGGGGGCATCCTACAATGAGCAGTTCTTC; CDR3aa: CAMSGGASYNEQFF; j_gene: TRBJ2-1; v_gene: TRBV2; abundance: -; d_gene: TRBD2
CDR3nt: TGTGCCAGCAGCTTAGGGGTGACAGGGGTAGAGCAGTACTTC; CDR3aa: CASSLGVTGVEQYF; j_gene: TRBJ2-7; v_gene: TRBV7-6; abundance: many; d_gene: TRBD1
CDR3nt: TGCAGTGCTAGGGGGTCCAGTCAGACCCAGTACTTC; CDR3aa: CSARGSSQTQYF; j_gene: TRBJ2-5; v_gene: TRBV20-1; abundance: many; d_gene: -
CDR3nt: TGTGCCAGCAGCCCCCCCCTTAGGGAGACCCAGTACTTC; CDR3aa: CASSPPLRETQYF; j_gene: TRBJ2-5; v_gene: TRBV7-2; abundance: -; d_gene: -
CDR3nt: TGTGCCAGCAGTCGGCAGGGACGGAACTATGGCTACACCTTC; CDR3aa: CASSRQGRNYGYTF; j_gene: TRBJ1-2; v_gene: TRBV11-2; abundance: many; d_gene: -
CDR3nt: TGTGCCAGCAGCACACAGGGGACTGGGGCCAACGTCCTGACTTTC; CDR3aa: CASSTQGTGANVLTF; j_gene: TRBJ2-6; v_gene: TRBV7-2; abundance: many; d_gene: TRBD1
CDR3nt: TGTGCCAGCAGCCCGGGGGGGCCGAGCTCCTACAATGAGCAGTTCTTC; CDR3aa: CASSPGGPSSYNEQFF; j_gene: TRBJ2-1; v_gene: TRBV7-3; abundance: -; d_gene: TRBD2
CDR3nt: TGCGCCAGCAGGGCGGACAGGCCTTCCTATAATTCACCCCTCCACTTT; CDR3aa: CASRADRPSYNSPLHF; j_gene: TRBJ1-6; v_gene: TRBV2; abundance: -; d_gene: TRBD1
CDR3nt: TGCGCCAGCAGCCCGCAGCCCAGGGGATCTAACTATGGCTACACCTTC; CDR3aa: CASSPQPRGSNYGYTF; j_gene: TRBJ1-2; v_gene: TRBV5-1; abundance: many; d_gene: -
CDR3nt: TGTGCCAGCAGTCGCAGCTTACAAGAGACCCAGTACTTC; CDR3aa: CASSRSLQETQYF; j_gene: TRBJ2-5; v_gene: TRBV2; abundance: -; d_gene: -
CDR3nt: TGTGCCTGGAGTCGGCCCTCTGGAAACACCATATATTTT; CDR3aa: CAWSRPSGNTIYF; j_gene: TRBJ1-3; v_gene: TRBV30; abundance: -; d_gene: -
CDR3nt: TGTGCCAGCAGTTTAGTAGCGGGGGTGGGCACAGATACGGAGTATTTT; CDR3aa: CASSLVAGVGTDTEYF; j_gene: TRBJ2-3; v_gene: TRBV12-3/TRBV12-4; abundance: -; d_gene: TRBD2